This T cell receptor (beta chain) was recorded in a study of cytomegalovirus exposure and HLA in healthy donors. General study findings and limits: Reports state that TCR beta sequences accurately predicted most subjects' HLA-A and HLA-B alleles.

Regarding this clone: No antigen is known for it.

Nominal health characterized the donors when sampled, though unrecorded immune exposures were likely. Germline-derived CDR1 and CDR2 are SGHRS and YFSETQ. Trimming took off 1 base at V and 5 bases at J, with 15 bases between the two ends. The CDR3 runs 15 residues. The PCR employed 60 Vbeta primers together with 13 Jbeta primers. Sequencing used immunoSEQ multiplex PCR; TCRdb keeps in-frame clones, though not all of them. The profile shows about 170,000 clones, roughly 83% of them singletons. This receptor was taken from a boy aged 2 to 10 in good health and CMV-seronegative. This rearrangement joins TRBV5-1 to TRBJ1-1; TRBD1 is a possible D gene (5 bases). The sequencing sample was made of PBMCs. CDR3 region: CASSLFQGDYTEAFF. CDR3 bases: TGCGCCAGCAGCTTGTTTCAAGGGGACTATACTGAAGCTTTCTTT.